This TCR beta chain is from a study of OX40 agonist ivuxolimab in advanced cancers. Regarding this clone: Its antigen remains unknown.

Method: immunoSEQ multiplex PCR; TCRdb's copy keeps in-frame clones and lacks some. The sample holds roughly 89,000 clones, 70% to 90% seen once. Study-level findings and limits: With doses of 0.1-3.0 mg/kg, partial responders showed among the lowest clonal expansion.

This sample comprised CD4+ or CD8+ T cells sorted from blood, obtained in a trial of the OX40 agonist ivuxolimab. The sequence was collected from an adult with an advanced solid tumor such as melanoma, head and neck, liver or kidney cancer.

The CDR3 sequence: CASSQDGGQSRYGYTF. CDR3 in DNA: TGTGCCAGCAGCCAAGATGGGGGACAGTCCCGCTATGGCTACACCTTC. This chain links TRBV4-2 with TRBJ1-2, with 7 nucleotides matching TRBD1. The CDR3 spans 16 residues. Germline assignment: CDR1 LGHNA and CDR2 YNFKEQ. The V segment lost 0 bases and the J segment 4 bases; nucleotides outside the gene matches: 8.